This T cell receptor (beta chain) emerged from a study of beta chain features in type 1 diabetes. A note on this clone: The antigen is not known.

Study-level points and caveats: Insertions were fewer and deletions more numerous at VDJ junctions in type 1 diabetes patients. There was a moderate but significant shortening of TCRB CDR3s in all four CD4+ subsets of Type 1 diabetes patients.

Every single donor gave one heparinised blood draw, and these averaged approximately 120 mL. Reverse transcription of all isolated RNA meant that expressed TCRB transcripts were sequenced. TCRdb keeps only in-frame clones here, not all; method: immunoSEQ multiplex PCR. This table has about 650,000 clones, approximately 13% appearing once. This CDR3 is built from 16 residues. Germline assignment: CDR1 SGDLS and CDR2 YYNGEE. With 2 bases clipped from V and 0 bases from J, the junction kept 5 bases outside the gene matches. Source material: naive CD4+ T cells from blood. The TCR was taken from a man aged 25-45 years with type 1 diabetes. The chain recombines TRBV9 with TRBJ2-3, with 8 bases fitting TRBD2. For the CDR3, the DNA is TGTGCCAGCAGCGTTCGAGCGGGGGCCAGCACAGATACGCAGTATTTT. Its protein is CASSVRAGASTDTQYF. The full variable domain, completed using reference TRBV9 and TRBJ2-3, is DSGVTQTPKHLITATGQRVTLRCSPRSGDLSVYWYQQSLDQGLQFLIQYYNGEERAKGNILERFSAQQFPDLHSELNLSSLELGDSALYFCASSVRAGASTDTQYFGPGTRLTVL.